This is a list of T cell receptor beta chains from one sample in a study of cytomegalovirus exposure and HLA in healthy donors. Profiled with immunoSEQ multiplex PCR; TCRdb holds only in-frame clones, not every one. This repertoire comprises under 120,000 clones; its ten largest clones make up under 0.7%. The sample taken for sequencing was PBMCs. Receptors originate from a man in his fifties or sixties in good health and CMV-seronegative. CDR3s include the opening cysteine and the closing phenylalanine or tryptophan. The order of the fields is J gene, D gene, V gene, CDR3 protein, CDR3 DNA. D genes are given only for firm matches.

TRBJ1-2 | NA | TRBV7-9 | CASSSTFPGPANYGYTF | TGTGCCAGCAGCTCCACGTTTCCCGGTCCCGCTAACTATGGCTACACCTTC
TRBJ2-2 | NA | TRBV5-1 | CASSLSHSGELFF | TGCGCCAGCAGCTTGTCCCACAGCGGGGAGCTGTTTTTT
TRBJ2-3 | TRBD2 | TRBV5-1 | CASSPKGRGGTDTQYF | TGCGCCAGCAGCCCCAAGGGGCGGGGGGGCACAGATACGCAGTATTTT
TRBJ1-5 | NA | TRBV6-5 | CASSYLGAQHF | TGTGCCAGCAGTTATTTAGGGGCCCAGCATTTT
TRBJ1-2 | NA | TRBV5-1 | CASSLVGGNYGYTF | TGCGCCAGCAGCTTGGTTGGGGGGAACTATGGCTACACCTTC
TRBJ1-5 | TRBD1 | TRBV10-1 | CASSEGQGNQPQHF | TGCGCCAGCAGTGAGGGACAGGGGAATCAGCCCCAGCATTTT
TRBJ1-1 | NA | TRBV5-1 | CASSLGGLGTEAFF | TGCGCCAGCAGCTTGGGGGGGCTTGGCACTGAAGCTTTCTTT
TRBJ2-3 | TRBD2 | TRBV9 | CASSMAGTSPNTQYF | TGTGCCAGCAGCATGGCCGGGACTAGCCCCAATACGCAGTATTTT
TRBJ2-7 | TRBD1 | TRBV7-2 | CASSSGTGAYEQYF | TGTGCCAGCAGCTCCGGGACAGGAGCCTACGAGCAGTACTTC
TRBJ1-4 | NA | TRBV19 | CASSINAGGGSNEKLFF | TGTGCCAGTAGTATTAATGCGGGGGGGGGTTCTAATGAAAAACTGTTTTTT
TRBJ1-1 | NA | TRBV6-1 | CASSQTGSRNTEAFF | TGTGCCAGCAGCCAAACAGGGTCCCGGAACACTGAAGCTTTCTTT
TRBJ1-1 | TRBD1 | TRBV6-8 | CASSYSLDRGWGTEAFF | TGTGCCAGCAGTTACTCACTCGACAGGGGATGGGGCACTGAAGCTTTCTTT
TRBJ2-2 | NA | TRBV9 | CASSSRAEAPRGELFF | TGTGCCAGCAGCTCCCGCGCGGAAGCTCCTAGGGGGGAGCTGTTTTTT
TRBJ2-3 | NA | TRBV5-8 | CASSYREWDTDTQYF | TGTGCCAGCAGCTACCGGGAGTGGGACACAGATACGCAGTATTTT
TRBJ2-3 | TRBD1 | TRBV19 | CASSPWGQGRSTDTQYF | TGTGCCAGTAGTCCATGGGGACAGGGGAGGAGCACAGATACGCAGTATTTT
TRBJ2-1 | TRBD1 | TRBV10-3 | CATERQGNEQFF | TGTGCCACGGAACGACAGGGGAATGAGCAGTTCTTC
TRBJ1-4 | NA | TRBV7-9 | CASSPYSNEKLFF | TGTGCCAGCAGCCCCTACAGTAATGAAAAACTGTTTTTT
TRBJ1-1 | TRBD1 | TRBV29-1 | CSAVGQENTEAFF | TGCAGTGCGGTGGGACAGGAGAACACTGAAGCTTTCTTT